This is a list of T cell receptor beta chains from one sample in a study of blood T cell repertoires in COVID-19. Using immunoSEQ multiplex PCR, the repertoire was profiled, and TCRdb retains in-frame clones only, with some absent. The sample records under 200,000 clones, roughly 82% being singletons. The sample consisted of peripheral blood. The receptor set was obtained from an older woman with COVID-19, enrolled during active disease. Each CDR3 is given with its conserved first and last residue.

V	J	CDR3
TRBV24-1	TRBJ2-2	CATTPTGANTGELFF
TRBV5-5	TRBJ1-2	CASSPEGGNRGYTF
TRBV19	TRBJ1-6	CASGTGVVNSPLHF
TRBV18	TRBJ2-1	CASSGQGRDEQFF
TRBV6-6	TRBJ2-7	CASSYGGLPYEQYF
TRBV6-1	TRBJ1-4	CASSAYRVAANEKLFF
TRBV7-6	TRBJ1-3	CASSIRTGGSGNTIYF
TRBV29-1	TRBJ2-2	CSARGGLLGDTGELFF
TRBV28	TRBJ2-1	CASSFGQHRQGEQFF
TRBV6-5	TRBJ2-3	CASSPQGEPPHTQYF
TRBV3-1/TRBV3-2	TRBJ2-7	CASSQGDTRYEQYF
TRBV7-9	TRBJ1-2	CASSLAWDIDGYTF
TRBV6-1	TRBJ2-1	CASSEYSRSRGNEQFF
TRBV9	TRBJ2-1	CASSVALSSYNEQFF
TRBV25-1	TRBJ2-2	CASSELFSGELFF
TRBV10-1	TRBJ2-4	CAPRKPRGVAKNIQYF
TRBV27	TRBJ1-6	CASRSTGGVNSPLHF
TRBV6-6	TRBJ1-1	CASIIRGDRGLEAFF
TRBV29-1	TRBJ2-3	CSTRDTFGADTQYF
TRBV19	TRBJ1-1	CASSRPPDRGTEAFF
TRBV11-2	TRBJ2-5	CASSSTLDQETQYF
TRBV5-1	TRBJ2-1	CASSSTSGAYNEQFF
TRBV5-5	TRBJ1-1	CASSLDPGMNTEAFF
TRBV4-3	TRBJ1-1	CASSQDQTGSSEAFF
TRBV5-4	TRBJ2-5	CASSQGQVNQETQYF
TRBV5-1	TRBJ1-2	CASSFLQGNYGYTF
TRBV5-1	TRBJ1-2	CASSLAGTRRQGGGYTF
TRBV7-2	TRBJ2-7	CASSLASAGYYGYEQYF
TRBV13	TRBJ1-2	CASSRTGTGAFGDGYTF
TRBV29-1	TRBJ2-7	CSGGAQGTYEQYF
TRBV5-1	TRBJ2-5	CASSLSTGIQETQYF
TRBV11-2	TRBJ2-2	CASSWSREAGGLFF
TRBV19	TRBJ1-5	CASSIDGTGRGIAQHF
TRBV5-4	TRBJ1-5	CASSSPGQPQHF